The entry that follows covers one TCR beta chain sequence. This sample stems from a study of blood T cell repertoires in COVID-19. Across the study: Donors in the United States, Italy and Spain gave samples during acute or convalescent COVID-19. T cells, B-cell-depleted T cells, or PBMCs supplied cDNA or gDNA.

The Seattle site enrolled patients during active infection and followed them longitudinally. The junction had 6 bases not matched to a gene; V was cut back by 4 bases and J by 3 bases. CDR1 and CDR2 from the germline V gene are SQVTM and ANQGSEA. The CDR3 loop spans 13 amino acids. How the authors handled the data: Reference gene primer amplification gave nucleated cell count estimates. Using immunoSEQ multiplex PCR, the repertoire was profiled, and TCRdb retains in-frame clones only, with some absent. Clone size and V and J calls were adopted from that table, with D and trimming inferred from the DNA. Among about 370,000 clones listed, about 90% were seen once.

Sequences were obtained from peripheral blood. This chain connects TRBV29-1 to TRBJ2-7; 7 bases agree with TRBD1. This TCR came from a woman in her 30s with COVID-19, enrolled during active disease. The CDR3 DNA sequence: TGCAGCGTTGGCACAGGGGATGTCTACGAGCAGTACTTC. Protein sequence: CSVGTGDVYEQYF.